Listed below are T cell receptor beta chains from one sample, sequenced in a study of metastatic and nonmetastatic thyroid tumors. TCRdb re-analyzed the PCR reads through MiXCR. The sample contains some 12,000 clones, roughly 21% of which appear only once. Sequenced material: adjacent normal tissue. These receptors were obtained from a female donor with papillary thyroid cancer or a benign thyroid nodule (not recorded which). Some clones in this sample may be carry-over from other donors' samples. Each CDR3 is given with its conserved first and last residue. The order of the fields is clone size, D gene, J gene, V gene, CDR3 protein, CDR3 DNA. A D gene is named only where the DNA matches it firmly. The listing skips clone size in some rows; elsewhere it reads once, few, many or a size class.

abundance: NA
d_gene: TRBD2
j_gene: TRBJ2-7
v_gene: TRBV20-1
CDR3aa: CSAPRLGGSSYEQYF
CDR3nt: TGCAGTGCTCCCCGGTTGGGCGGGAGCTCCTACGAGCAGTACTTC

abundance: NA
d_gene: TRBD2
j_gene: TRBJ2-7
v_gene: TRBV27
CDR3aa: CASSLIAGDTYEQYF
CDR3nt: TGTGCCAGCAGTTTAATTGCGGGAGATACCTACGAGCAGTACTTC

abundance: medium-sized
d_gene: TRBD1
j_gene: TRBJ1-1
v_gene: TRBV9
CDR3aa: CASSAGTGNTEAFF
CDR3nt: TGTGCCAGCAGCGCTGGGACAGGGAACACTGAAGCTTTCTTT

abundance: medium-sized
d_gene: NA
j_gene: TRBJ1-6
v_gene: TRBV6-4
CDR3aa: CASSRVTGSPLHF
CDR3nt: TGTGCCAGCAGTCGGGTAACTGGTTCACCCCTCCACTTT

abundance: medium-sized
d_gene: TRBD1
j_gene: TRBJ1-5
v_gene: TRBV12-3/TRBV12-4
CDR3aa: CASSLSTGGNQPQHF
CDR3nt: TGTGCCAGCAGTTTAAGTACAGGGGGCAATCAGCCCCAGCATTTT

abundance: NA
d_gene: TRBD2
j_gene: TRBJ2-1
v_gene: TRBV30
CDR3aa: CAWRGAGPYNEQFF
CDR3nt: TGTGCCTGGAGGGGAGCGGGACCCTACAATGAGCAGTTCTTC

abundance: medium-sized
d_gene: TRBD1
j_gene: TRBJ1-2
v_gene: TRBV6-1
CDR3aa: CASTRQGNYGYTF
CDR3nt: TGTGCCAGCACCCGACAGGGGAACTATGGCTACACCTTC

abundance: many
d_gene: NA
j_gene: TRBJ2-3
v_gene: TRBV4-3
CDR3aa: CASSPRAADTQYF
CDR3nt: TGCGCCAGCAGCCCCCGGGCGGCAGATACGCAGTATTTT

abundance: many
d_gene: NA
j_gene: TRBJ1-1
v_gene: TRBV7-3
CDR3aa: CASSFNRDTEAFF
CDR3nt: TGTGCCAGCAGCTTCAACAGGGACACTGAAGCTTTCTTT

abundance: medium-sized
d_gene: TRBD1
j_gene: TRBJ1-2
v_gene: TRBV6-5
CDR3aa: CASSYTRQGNNYGYTF
CDR3nt: TGTGCCAGCAGTTACACCCGACAGGGAAATAACTATGGCTACACCTTC

abundance: few
d_gene: TRBD2
j_gene: TRBJ2-7
v_gene: TRBV6-2/TRBV6-3
CDR3aa: CASRGGGGYEQYF
CDR3nt: TGTGCCAGCAGGGGCGGGGGGGGCTACGAGCAGTACTTC

abundance: NA
d_gene: NA
j_gene: TRBJ1-3
v_gene: TRBV5-1
CDR3aa: CASSLTSLSGNTIYF
CDR3nt: TGCGCCAGCAGCTTGACGTCCCTCTCTGGAAACACCATATATTTT

abundance: once
d_gene: NA
j_gene: TRBJ1-6
v_gene: TRBV5-1
CDR3aa: CASSLGQRNSPLHF
CDR3nt: TGCGCCAGCAGCCTCGGACAGCGTAATTCACCCCTCCACTTT

abundance: once
d_gene: NA
j_gene: TRBJ1-1
v_gene: TRBV14
CDR3aa: CASSVQGNTEAFF
CDR3nt: TGTGCCAGCAGCGTACAGGGAAACACTGAAGCTTTCTTT

abundance: few
d_gene: NA
j_gene: TRBJ2-2
v_gene: TRBV19
CDR3aa: CASSTGSDTGELFF
CDR3nt: TGTGCCAGTAGTACAGGTTCAGACACCGGGGAGCTGTTTTTT

abundance: NA
d_gene: NA
j_gene: TRBJ2-5
v_gene: TRBV7-7
CDR3aa: CPSTHTRGGETQYF
CDR3nt: TGTCCTAGCACCCACACCAGGGGCGGGGAGACCCAGTACTTC

abundance: medium-sized
d_gene: NA
j_gene: TRBJ2-1
v_gene: TRBV10-1
CDR3aa: CASSPRPRGNEQFF
CDR3nt: TGCGCCAGCAGTCCTCGGCCTCGCGGGAATGAGCAGTTCTTC

abundance: medium-sized
d_gene: TRBD2
j_gene: TRBJ2-7
v_gene: TRBV15
CDR3aa: CATSRGTSGNEQYF
CDR3nt: TGTGCCACCAGCAGGGGGACTAGCGGGAACGAGCAGTACTTC

abundance: many
d_gene: NA
j_gene: TRBJ2-7
v_gene: TRBV7-9
CDR3aa: CASSLLRFGQLESSYEQYF
CDR3nt: TGTGCCAGCAGCTTACTACGTTTTGGACAGCTAGAGAGCTCCTACGAGCAGTACTTC

abundance: NA
d_gene: NA
j_gene: TRBJ2-3
v_gene: TRBV20-1
CDR3aa: CSAPRGADTQYF
CDR3nt: TGCAGTGCTCCTAGGGGCGCAGATACGCAGTATTTC

abundance: NA
d_gene: NA
j_gene: TRBJ2-2
v_gene: TRBV27
CDR3aa: CASSLSVNWVSDTGELFF
CDR3nt: TGTGCCAGCAGTTTATCGGTAAACTGGGTATCCGACACCGGGGAGCTGTTTTTT

abundance: many
d_gene: TRBD2
j_gene: TRBJ2-5
v_gene: TRBV3-1
CDR3aa: CASSLRTSGGAQTQYF
CDR3nt: TGTGCCAGCAGCCTCAGGACTAGCGGGGGGGCACAGACCCAGTACTTC

abundance: NA
d_gene: NA
j_gene: TRBJ1-6
v_gene: TRBV5-4
CDR3aa: CASSPGVSSPLHF
CDR3nt: TGTGCCAGCAGCCCTGGTGTGAGTTCACCCCTCCACTTT

abundance: medium-sized
d_gene: NA
j_gene: TRBJ1-2
v_gene: TRBV12-3/TRBV12-4
CDR3aa: CASSWASAGYGYTF
CDR3nt: TGTGCCAGCAGCTGGGCCTCGGCCGGCTATGGCTACACCTTC

abundance: NA
d_gene: NA
j_gene: TRBJ1-3
v_gene: TRBV18
CDR3aa: CASSAGTAQGNTIYF
CDR3nt: TGTGCCAGCTCAGCGGGGACGGCCCAGGGAAACACCATATATTTT

abundance: NA
d_gene: TRBD1
j_gene: TRBJ2-4
v_gene: TRBV5-1
CDR3aa: CASSFHSGGGDIQYF
CDR3nt: TGCGCCAGCAGCTTTCATTCAGGGGGTGGGGACATTCAGTACTTC

abundance: NA
d_gene: NA
j_gene: TRBJ2-1
v_gene: TRBV11-2
CDR3aa: CASSLSQNEQFF
CDR3nt: TGTGCCAGCAGCTTAAGTCAGAATGAGCAGTTCTTC

abundance: few
d_gene: TRBD2
j_gene: TRBJ2-5
v_gene: TRBV27
CDR3aa: CASSFLAGRETQYF
CDR3nt: TGTGCCAGCAGTTTTCTAGCGGGACGTGAGACCCAGTACTTC

abundance: many
d_gene: TRBD2
j_gene: TRBJ2-7
v_gene: TRBV19
CDR3aa: CASSPLTRGRGSYEQYF
CDR3nt: TGTGCCAGTAGTCCTCTAACCCGCGGGAGAGGTTCCTACGAGCAGTACTTC

abundance: NA
d_gene: NA
j_gene: TRBJ2-7
v_gene: TRBV12-3/TRBV12-4
CDR3aa: CASSRGTGAYEQYF
CDR3nt: TGTGCAAGCAGTCGGGGGACGGGGGCCTACGAGCAGTACTTC

abundance: many
d_gene: NA
j_gene: TRBJ2-3
v_gene: TRBV20-1
CDR3aa: CSARDRPGAADPTDTQYF
CDR3nt: TGCAGTGCTAGAGATAGGCCGGGGGCGGCGGACCCCACAGATACGCAGTATTTT

abundance: medium-sized
d_gene: TRBD1
j_gene: TRBJ2-7
v_gene: TRBV20-1
CDR3aa: CSAIGQGINEQYF
CDR3nt: TGCAGTGCCATTGGACAGGGGATCAACGAGCAGTACTTC

abundance: NA
d_gene: NA
j_gene: TRBJ2-7
v_gene: TRBV10-3
CDR3aa: CAIRDNYEQYF
CDR3nt: TGTGCCATCAGGGACAACTACGAGCAGTACTTC

abundance: many
d_gene: TRBD2
j_gene: TRBJ2-7
v_gene: TRBV20-1
CDR3aa: CSARDLRASGNHEQYF
CDR3nt: TGCAGTGCTAGAGATCTGAGGGCTAGCGGGAATCACGAGCAGTACTTC

abundance: NA
d_gene: NA
j_gene: TRBJ1-1
v_gene: TRBV5-1
CDR3aa: CASSPWGLGVNSEAFF
CDR3nt: TGCGCCAGCTCGCCCTGGGGGCTCGGGGTGAACTCTGAAGCTTTCTTT

abundance: NA
d_gene: NA
j_gene: TRBJ2-2
v_gene: TRBV2
CDR3aa: CASSCLIAIGELFF
CDR3nt: TGTGCCAGCAGCTGCCTGATAGCCATCGGGGAGCTGTTTTTT

abundance: few
d_gene: NA
j_gene: TRBJ1-2
v_gene: TRBV6-1
CDR3aa: CASSSPSGIYGYTF
CDR3nt: TGTGCCAGCAGCTCCCCCTCCGGGATCTATGGCTACACCTTC

abundance: many
d_gene: TRBD1
j_gene: TRBJ1-1
v_gene: TRBV13
CDR3aa: CASSLTGSDTEAFF
CDR3nt: TGTGCCAGCAGTTTGACAGGGAGCGACACTGAAGCTTTCTTT

abundance: medium-sized
d_gene: TRBD1
j_gene: TRBJ1-1
v_gene: TRBV6-1
CDR3aa: CASRTGYGEAFF
CDR3nt: TGTGCCAGCAGGACAGGGTATGGTGAAGCTTTCTTT

abundance: medium-sized
d_gene: NA
j_gene: TRBJ2-2
v_gene: TRBV20-1
CDR3aa: CSARDNRQGIRELFF
CDR3nt: TGCAGTGCTAGAGATAATAGGCAGGGGATCCGGGAGCTGTTTTTT

abundance: NA
d_gene: NA
j_gene: TRBJ1-2
v_gene: TRBV7-2
CDR3aa: CASSLSTANYGYTF
CDR3nt: TGTGCCAGCAGCTTATCCACGGCGAACTATGGCTACACCTTC

abundance: many
d_gene: NA
j_gene: TRBJ2-2
v_gene: TRBV27
CDR3aa: CASSLMDNTGELFF
CDR3nt: TGTGCCAGCAGTTTAATGGATAACACCGGGGAGCTGTTTTTT

abundance: few
d_gene: TRBD2
j_gene: TRBJ2-1
v_gene: TRBV5-4
CDR3aa: CASSPLAGGFREQFF
CDR3nt: TGTGCCAGCAGTCCACTAGCGGGAGGCTTTAGAGAGCAGTTCTTC

abundance: NA
d_gene: TRBD2
j_gene: TRBJ2-1
v_gene: TRBV29-1
CDR3aa: CSVFGLAGDAYNEQFF
CDR3nt: TGCAGCGTTTTCGGACTAGCGGGGGATGCCTACAATGAGCAGTTCTTC

abundance: medium-sized
d_gene: NA
j_gene: TRBJ1-2
v_gene: TRBV5-1
CDR3aa: CASSLAAGRNYGYTF
CDR3nt: TGCGCCAGCAGCTTGGCTGCAGGGAGGAACTATGGCTACACCTTC

abundance: medium-sized
d_gene: NA
j_gene: TRBJ1-5
v_gene: TRBV24-1
CDR3aa: CATSESTGYQPQHF
CDR3nt: TGTGCCACCAGTGAATCGACCGGATATCAGCCCCAGCATTTT

abundance: many
d_gene: TRBD1
j_gene: TRBJ2-7
v_gene: TRBV4-1
CDR3aa: CASSPRGRGDYEQYF
CDR3nt: TGCGCCAGCAGCCCCAGGGGGCGAGGGGACTACGAGCAGTACTTC

abundance: many
d_gene: NA
j_gene: TRBJ1-6
v_gene: TRBV5-4
CDR3aa: CASSLGNRNSPLHF
CDR3nt: TGTGCCAGCAGCTTGGGGAACAGAAATTCACCCCTCCACTTT

abundance: medium-sized
d_gene: TRBD2
j_gene: TRBJ2-3
v_gene: TRBV10-1
CDR3aa: CASRVAGGTDTQYF
CDR3nt: TGCGCCAGCAGGGTAGCGGGAGGTACAGATACGCAGTATTTT

abundance: few
d_gene: NA
j_gene: TRBJ1-1
v_gene: TRBV6-2/TRBV6-3
CDR3aa: CASTTSAGGFTEAFF
CDR3nt: TGTGCCAGCACCACGTCGGCGGGAGGGTTCACTGAAGCTTTCTTT

abundance: many
d_gene: TRBD1
j_gene: TRBJ2-3
v_gene: TRBV29-1
CDR3aa: CSVGAWRQGPTDTQYF
CDR3nt: TGCAGCGTGGGGGCCTGGAGACAGGGGCCCACAGATACGCAGTATTTT

abundance: medium-sized
d_gene: NA
j_gene: TRBJ2-1
v_gene: TRBV24-1
CDR3aa: CATSDQTRGIRNEQFF
CDR3nt: TGTGCCACCAGTGACCAGACTAGAGGAATTCGCAATGAGCAGTTCTTC

abundance: NA
d_gene: NA
j_gene: TRBJ2-5
v_gene: TRBV4-3
CDR3aa: CASSQGAEETQYF
CDR3nt: TGCGCCAGCAGCCAGGGGGCGGAGGAGACCCAGTACTTC